Below are 8 T cell receptor beta chains sequenced from a single sample in a study of T cells in Graves' hyperthyroidism and ophthalmopathy. Regions amplified from RNA transcripts were the TCR beta CDR3 regions. The HTBI primer set drove a first-round RT-PCR of the TCR CDR3. One entry per CDR3 protein results from TCRdb running MiXCR on the multiplex PCR reads. The repertoire includes under 250,000 distinct CDR3 sequences, around 24% of them detected once, and around 40% sits in the top ten. The sample consisted of blood. The receptors were gathered from a woman in her thirties or forties with Graves' ophthalmopathy.

This clonotype was found many times. The chain uses TRBV28 and TRBJ2-5, with TRBD1 as a possible D gene (6 bases). Trimming pared 5 bases from V and 5 bases from J, leaving 12 bases between. Per germline, CDR1 MDHEN and CDR2 SYDVKM. The CDR3 loop spans 13 amino acids. The CDR3 sequence: CASSRDRFETQYF. The CDR3 region has the DNA TGTGCCAGCAGTAGAGACAGGTTTGAGACCCAGTACTTC.

This clonotype was detected only once. The V call is TRBV20-1, the J call TRBJ2-7; 9 bases are a match to TRBD1. V was clipped by 3 bases and J by 4 bases; unmatched bases: 7. Germline V gene lookup returns CDR1 DFQATT and CDR2 SNEGSKA (reference sequence). The CDR3 totals 14 residues. CDR3 nucleotides: TGCAGTGCTAGTGAGGGGACAGGGCGGTACGAGCAGTACTTC. Residues: CSASEGTGRYEQYF.

The chain couples TRBV7-8 to TRBJ2-7; 13 nucleotides line up with TRBD2. Per germline, CDR1 SGHVS and CDR2 FQNEAQ. This CDR3 is built from 14 residues. The V gene end was trimmed by 6 bases and the J gene end by 6 bases; junction bases not matched to a gene: 5. The DNA of the CDR3 is TGTGCCAGCAGACGACTAGCGGGAGGAGGCGAGCAGTACTTC. Its translation is CASRRLAGGGEQYF. The full variable domain, completed using reference TRBV7-8 and TRBJ2-7, is GAGVSQSPRYKVAKRGQDVALRCDPISGHVSLFWYQQALGQGPEFLTYFQNEAQLDKSGLPSDRFFAERPEGSVSTLKIQRTQQEDSAVYLCASRRLAGGGEQYFGPGTRLTVT.

The V and J genes are TRBV24-1 and TRBJ2-7; 7 bases are a match to TRBD2. The CDR3 consists of 15 residues. The V segment lost 3 bases and the J segment 4 bases; nucleotides outside the gene matches: 8. Germline loops: CDR1 KGHDR, CDR2 SFDVKD. CDR3 residues: CATSDGRGRGYEQYF. For the CDR3, the DNA is TGTGCCACCAGTGATGGGAGGGGAAGAGGATACGAGCAGTACTTC.

This clonotype has at least ten counts. V usage is TRBV28 and J usage is TRBJ2-2; TRBD2 matches at 8 bases. Trimming took 5 bases from V and 6 from J; bases not matched to a gene: 17. CDR3 size: 18 residues. CDR1 MDHEN and CDR2 SYDVKM come from the germline V gene. CDR3 amino acids: CASSGISGRFRLAGELFF. The CDR3 DNA reads as TGTGCCAGCAGTGGGATAAGCGGGAGATTTCGTTTAGCCGGGGAGCTGTTTTTT.

This clonotype was seen many times. A much larger clone sits a single nucleotide away, making a read error possible. Likely a read error: the CDR3 ends without its conserved phenylalanine or tryptophan. The chain couples TRBV19 to TRBJ1-2; the D is unclear. Germline V gene lookup returns CDR1 LNHDA and CDR2 SQIVND (reference sequence). The CDR3 totals 13 residues. Trimming removed 2 bases from V and 6 bases from J, with 10 bases in between. CDR3 loop: CASSIKPLHGYTS. CDR3 sequence (DNA): TGTGCCAGTAGTATAAAACCTCTCCATGGCTACACCTCC.

V usage is TRBV20-1 and J usage is TRBJ2-5, with 7 bases aligning to TRBD2. Losses at the gene ends were 3 bases for V and 3 bases for J; bases not matched to a gene: 1. This CDR3 spans 12 amino acids. The germline V gene has CDR1 DFQATT and CDR2 SNEGSKA (reference sequence). CDR3 region: CSARGGKETQYF. CDR3 DNA sequence: TGCAGTGCTAGGGGAGGGAAAGAGACCCAGTACTTC.

There are many counts of this clonotype. This chain connects TRBV6-1 to TRBJ1-5; 10 positions match TRBD1. Trimming cost V 6 bases and J 3 bases; bases outside gene matches: 5. Germline lookup yields CDR1 MNHNS and CDR2 SASEGT. CDR3 size: 15 residues. In DNA form, the CDR3 reads TGTGCCAGCAGCTTCGGGACAGGGGACAATCAGCCCCAGCATTTT. Translating gives CASSFGTGDNQPQHF.